The 15 T cell receptor beta chains below all came from one sample that was sequenced in a study of patients and donors after allogeneic stem cell transplantation. TCRdb reprocessed the RT-PCR reads with MiXCR, giving one entry per CDR3 protein. This sample carries some 880,000 distinct CDR3 sequences, approximately 19% of them seen once, and the ten largest clones take 5% to 7.5%. The sample comprised blood, either unsorted or a sorted T cell fraction (not recorded which). These receptors all stem from a human donor who was either an allogeneic HSCT recipient or a stem cell or donor lymphocyte infusion donor (not recorded which). It is not recorded whose cells these are; they may come from a transplant donor.

The rearrangement uses TRBV4-1 and TRBJ2-5, with D possibly matching TRBD1 (6 bases). Germline CDR1 is MGHRA and CDR2 is YSYEKL. The CDR3 spans 16 residues. Trimming pared 0 bases from V and 5 bases from J, leaving 16 bases between. CDR3 residues: CASSQDASGTGETQYF. The CDR3 nucleotides are TGCGCCAGCAGCCAAGATGCTTCCGGAACAGGGGAGACCCAGTACTTC.

Only a few counts were recorded for this clonotype. The gene calls are TRBV6-2 or TRBV6-3 and TRBJ1-2; D is unclear. This CDR3 comprises 14 residues. CDR1 is MNHEY and CDR2 is SVGEGT in the germline V gene. The V and J ends lost 5 bases and 1 base respectively, with 11 bases between them. The CDR3 DNA follows: TGTGCCAGCAGTCCCACCGGGATTAACTATGGCTACACCTTC. It is translated as CASSPTGINYGYTF.

This clonotype was found a few times. This chain joins TRBV12-3 or TRBV12-4 and TRBJ1-5; 8 positions match TRBD1. This CDR3 spans 16 amino acids. Unmatched junction bases numbered 8, after V lost 5 bases and J lost 2 bases. The CDR3 DNA reads TGTGCCAGCAGTGCGGACAGGGTAAGGCGCAATCAGCCCCAGCATTTT. It translates to CASSADRVRRNQPQHF.

The CDR3 reads CASSSRAGTSSEQFF. The CDR3 nucleotides are TGTGCCAGCAGTTCTCGGGCTGGGACTAGCAGTGAGCAGTTCTTC. The chain recombines TRBV6-5 with TRBJ2-1, with 9 bases identical to TRBD2. The CDR3 covers 15 residues. The V and J ends lost 4 bases and 9 bases, in that order; junction bases with no gene match: 10. CDR1 and CDR2 from the germline V gene are MNHEY and SVGAGI.

There are a few counts of this clonotype. The chain joins TRBV5-1 to TRBJ1-2; D gene uncertain. Germline V gene sequence: CDR1 SGHRS, CDR2 YFSETQ. The CDR3 extends over 13 amino acids. V dropped 0 bases and J dropped 12 bases, with 15 bases sitting between them. The CDR3 DNA reads as TGCGCCAGCAGCTTGGTAGGGCCCGGAGGCAACACCTTC. Translation: CASSLVGPGGNTF.

The chain couples TRBV12-3 or TRBV12-4 to TRBJ1-6, with D perhaps matching TRBD1 (5 bases). The CDR3 is made up of 15 amino acids. Trimming took off 6 bases at V and 5 bases at J, with 14 bases between the two ends. The CDR3 DNA follows: TGTGCCAGCAGCCCCGGGGGGTTGAATAATTCACCCCTCCACTTT. It encodes CASSPGGLNNSPLHF.

The chain combines TRBV12-3 or TRBV12-4 with TRBJ1-6, with a possible D match to TRBD1 (5 bases). The V end was cut by 3 bases, the J end by 0 bases, with 15 bases between. The CDR3 is 18 amino acids. This CDR3 reads CASSFFLRQSSYNSPLHF. CDR3 nucleotide sequence: TGTGCCAGCAGTTTTTTTCTCAGACAGAGCTCCTATAATTCACCCCTCCACTTT.

The rearrangement joins TRBV7-9 to TRBJ2-2; 7 bases fit TRBD1. This CDR3 region has 14 residues. V gave up 5 bases and J gave up 5 bases; unmatched junction bases: 5. Germline values: CDR1 SEHNR, CDR2 FQNEAQ (reference sequence). The CDR3 nucleotides read TGTGCCAGCAGCCCGGGACAGCGTACCGGGGAGCTGTTTTTT. It translates to CASSPGQRTGELFF.

In this sample, this clonotype turned up a few times. This CDR3 reads CASSLGGGPTYEQYF. As DNA, the CDR3 is TGTGCCAGCAGCTTGGGGGGAGGCCCCACCTACGAGCAGTACTTC. This sequence joins TRBV7-2 and TRBJ2-7; possibly TRBD2 for D (6 bases). CDR1 and CDR2 (germline): SGHTA, FQGNSA. Trimming took off 3 bases at V and 2 bases at J, with 14 bases between the two ends. CDR3 length: 15 residues.

The V and J genes are TRBV7-9 and TRBJ1-5; D is perhaps TRBD1 (5 bases). CDR3 length: 17 amino acids. From germline, CDR1 is SEHNR and CDR2 FQNEAQ (reference sequence). The germline V and J ends were trimmed by 5 bases and 4 bases, with 21 bases remaining between them. In nucleotides, the CDR3 is TGTGCCAGCAGCCCCGGGACGAACGGTAGAGGGAATCAGCCCCAGCATTTT. Protein: CASSPGTNGRGNQPQHF.

This clonotype was found many times. A read error may account for a junction end that differs from germline. The rearrangement uses TRBV5-1 and TRBJ1-2; D is uncertain. Germline CDR1 reads SGHRS; CDR2 reads YFSETQ. The CDR3 sequence is 12 residues long. DNA for the CDR3: TGTGCCAGCAGCTTGGCCACCTATGGCTACACCTTC. The encoded protein is CASSLATYGYTF.

The V and J genes are TRBV5-6 and TRBJ2-6; perhaps TRBD2 as D (7 bases). V was clipped by 3 bases and J by 0 bases, with 19 bases between them. Germline loops: CDR1 SGHDT, CDR2 YYEEEE. CDR3 length: 19 amino acids. CDR3 residues: CASSWARGARPSGANVLTF. DNA of the CDR3: TGTGCCAGCAGCTGGGCACGGGGGGCCAGGCCCTCTGGGGCCAACGTCCTGACTTTC. Using reference TRBV5-6 and TRBJ2-6 for the parts outside the CDR3, the full variable domain is DAGVTQSPTHLIKTRGQQVTLRCSPKSGHDTVSWYQQALGQGPQFIFQYYEEEERQRGNFPDRFSGHQFPNYSSELNVNALLLGDSALYLCASSWARGARPSGANVLTFGAGSRLTVL.

This clonotype has a single count. The CDR3 DNA reads as TGTGCCACCAGTGATTTTTCAGGGGGCCCCCCAGATACGCAGTATTTT. Translating it yields CATSDFSGGPPDTQYF. The chain is built from TRBV24-1 and TRBJ2-3; TRBD1 matches at 8 bases. CDR3 size: 16 residues. Germline CDR1 is KGHDR and CDR2 is SFDVKD. Germline trimming cut 1 base from V and 4 bases from J; bases unmatched to any gene: 6.

This chain connects TRBV6-1 to TRBJ2-3, with TRBD1 matching 7 bases. CDR1 is MNHNS, CDR2 SASEGT, per germline. V shed 6 bases and J 0 bases; nucleotides not matched to a gene: 6. This CDR3 is built from 15 residues. The chain's CDR3 is CASRAQGISTDTQYF. The CDR3 DNA is TGTGCCAGCAGAGCACAGGGGATTAGCACAGATACGCAGTATTTT.

This clonotype was recorded a few times. This CDR3 reads CATEGQVRYEQYF. As DNA, the CDR3 is TGTGCCACAGAGGGACAGGTTAGATACGAGCAGTACTTC. The gene calls are TRBV10-3 and TRBJ2-7; TRBD1 matches at 8 bases. From germline, CDR1 is ENHRY and CDR2 SYGVKD. The J segment lost 4 bases and the V segment lost 10 bases, leaving 9 bases of the junction unmatched. CDR3 length equals 13 residues.